This T cell receptor (beta chain) stems from a study of T-cell reconstitution after alpha-beta-depleted transplantation in children. Library preparation (for TCRbeta) was performed with unique molecular identifiers. From the PCR reads, TCRdb called clonotypes with MiXCR, one entry per CDR3 protein. The sample holds approximately 210,000 distinct CDR3 sequences; approximately 15% are singletons and the top ten take approximately 40%. This clonotype has only one observation. The CDR3 length is 13 residues. V gave up 7 bases and J gave up 3 bases, with 10 bases separating them. This TCR was recovered from a male patient aged 2-10 years who had a stem cell transplant for acute lymphoblastic leukemia, so the T cells may come from the graft donor. V gene TRBV12-3 or TRBV12-4 combines with J gene TRBJ1-3, with D unresolved. The specimen comprised PBMCs, mostly from graft donor cells, sampled 360 days after TCRalphabeta/CD19-depleted stem cell transplant. CDR3 in amino acids: CASNPGFGNTIYF. CDR3 nucleotide sequence: TGTGCCAGCAACCCCGGGTTTGGAAACACCATATATTTT.